The present T cell receptor beta chain was sequenced within a study of blood T cell repertoires in COVID-19. As for the study in general: The United States, Italy and Spain provided the acute and convalescent COVID-19 samples. From T cells, B-cell-depleted T cells, or PBMCs came the material, which was cDNA or gDNA.

The germline V and J ends were trimmed by 5 bases and 4 bases, with 11 bases remaining between them. Germline values: CDR1 SGHNT, CDR2 YENEEA. CDR3 length: 13 residues. Per the study methods: For nucleated cells, counts were estimated from reference gene primer amplification. Only in-frame clones appear in the TCRdb table, and some are missing; sequencing was by immunoSEQ multiplex PCR. V and J calls and clone size are those listed in that table; D and trimming were worked out from the DNA. The sample has 170,000 or so clones; more than 85% are singletons. The clonotype was recovered from a man in his forties with active or convalescent COVID-19. The material sequenced was peripheral blood. This rearrangement joins TRBV11-3 to TRBJ1-1; D gene unclear. CDR3 nucleotide sequence: TGTGCCAGCAGCGCGACGGAGGGCACTGAAGCTTTCTTT. It encodes CASSATEGTEAFF.